This T cell receptor (beta chain) derives from a study of cytomegalovirus exposure and HLA in healthy donors (dated by TCRdb to 2016 to 2017). A note on the overall study: The 666 repertoires of the first cohort and the roughly 120 validation repertoires were produced on the same platform, according to a later analysis. The study aimed to test whether signatures of past pathogen exposure could be identified by cataloging public T cell receptors. The study combined high-throughput TCR immunosequencing, statistical association of individual TCRs with disease status, and machine learning to predict cytomegalovirus infection status. A separate validation cohort of 90 to 150 different subjects was used in addition to the roughly 700-subject first cohort. The investigation overall reported the following: The study listed approximately 160 TCR beta chains as associated with cytomegalovirus. The validation cohort had no HLA typing available for a later analysis, so co-occurrence within that cohort was assessed over all 130 or so repertoires. In a later analysis, TCRs clustered in the first cohort were found to also tend to co-occur in the approximately 120 validation repertoires, with 90% to 95% of cluster scores above 0. It was suggested by the authors that the approach could potentially be generalized to other disease states and immunological phenotypes. Most TCR sequences were observed very rarely across donors, whereas some public TCRs were present in many individuals. In vitro tests confirmed that a few of the cytomegalovirus-associated TCR beta chains recognize cytomegalovirus antigens. Cytomegalovirus status was reported to be diagnosed by the classifier with high specificity and sensitivity in both the original and validation cohorts.

The CDR3 covers 15 residues, taking in both the cysteine and the phenylalanine. Just CDR3 DNA is preserved here, 45 bases in frame from base 1. Taken from the germline V gene, the CDR1 and CDR2 loops are SGHAT and FQNNGV. The germline V and J ends show losses of 4 bases and 9 bases respectively, and no gene match explains 9 bases of the junction. The library was built by means of the immunoSEQ multiplex PCR assay. Turning to the authors' computational methods: A statistical classification framework was built for diagnosing cytomegalovirus status from the catalog of TCR beta chain sequences. The table comes from immuneACCESS by way of TCRdb, which keeps in-frame sequences with V and J called. Part of the clones is missing from these tables; in studies checked, under half for an unresolved V gene and the rest for unknown reasons. The DNA gave D and trimming, while V, J and clone size come from that table. The sample yields 150,000 to 200,000 clones; about 90% were counted once. The ten largest clonotypes hold more than 2.5% of the sample.

Donors formed part of the validation cohort, which comprised over a hundred subjects and was distinct from the first cohort of some 700 subjects. About this clone: This clone's antigen is unknown. No much larger clonotype is one base removed from it; base qualities were not supplied.

The sequence links TRBV11-2 to TRBJ2-1, and 10 junctional nucleotides match TRBD2. The receptor comes from a young woman in good health and CMV-seropositive. Sequenced: PBMCs. The sequence in DNA is TGTGCCAGCAGCTACAAGCGGGGGGGCCAGAGTGAGCAGTTCTTC. It translates to CASSYKRGGQSEQFF.